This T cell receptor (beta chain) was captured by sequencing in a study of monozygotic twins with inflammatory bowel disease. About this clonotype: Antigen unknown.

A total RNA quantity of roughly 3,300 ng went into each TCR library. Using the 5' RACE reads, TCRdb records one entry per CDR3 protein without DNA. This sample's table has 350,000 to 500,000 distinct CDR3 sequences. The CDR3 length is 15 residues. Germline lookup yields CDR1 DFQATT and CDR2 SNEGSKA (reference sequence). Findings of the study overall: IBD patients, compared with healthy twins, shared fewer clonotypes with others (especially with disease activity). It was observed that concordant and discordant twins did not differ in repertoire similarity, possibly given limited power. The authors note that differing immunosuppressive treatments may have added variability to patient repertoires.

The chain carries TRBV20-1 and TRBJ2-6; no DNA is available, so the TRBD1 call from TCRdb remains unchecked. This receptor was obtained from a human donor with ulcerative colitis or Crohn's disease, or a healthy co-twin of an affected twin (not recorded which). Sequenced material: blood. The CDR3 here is CSAKGQGGGANVLTF.